This T cell receptor beta chain was sequenced in a study of shared clonotypes between healthy human individuals. Study findings and constraints: Exclusively blood specimens were collected; tissue repertoires likely differ.

Clones were sequenced by immunoSEQ multiplex PCR, and TCRdb holds only the in-frame ones, with some missing. This sample has 2 million to 3 million clones; over 85% occur once, and the top ten carry more than 0.35%. A remark on this clone: What it recognizes is unknown.

This receptor was identified in a man in his late teens or twenties in good health. Some clones in this sample may be carry-over from other donors' samples. Sequencing was done on a sample of naive CD4+ T cells from PBMCs. Documented subset: CD45RA+ positively selected.

The CDR3 bases are TGTGCCAGCAGTCCAGGGACTACCAATGAGCAGTTCTTC. Translating it yields CASSPGTTNEQFF. The gene calls are TRBV2 and TRBJ2-1, with 7 bases lining up with TRBD2. This CDR3 region has 13 residues. CDR1 is SNHLY and CDR2 is FYNNEI in the germline V gene. J gave up 6 bases and V 5 bases, and 4 bases lay outside the gene matches.